The TCR beta chain described here comes from a study of brain T cells in children with intractable seizures. General study results and limits: Absence of clones before surgery may stem from lower sequencing depth. Viral specificity was inferred only from CDR3 similarity; HCMV serostatus was unknown.

Profiling relied on immunoSEQ multiplex PCR, and the TCRdb table lists in-frame clones only, not all of them. This table has around 340,000 clones, over 90% appearing once. Time point: blood from clinic visit 5 months post-surgery; TSC patient then seizure free. Surgery cases with the highest brain T cell transcript signatures were chosen for sequencing. Patients received at least one anti-epileptic drug before surgery. Trimming pared 5 bases from V and 1 base from J, leaving 11 bases between. The germline CDR1 and CDR2 sequences are SGHVS and FQNEAQ. The CDR3 spans 14 residues. In the case of this clone: The target antigen is unknown.

The TCR sequence derives from a boy under three years old with tuberous sclerosis and intractable seizures. The sample was peripheral blood, taken approximately 5 months after surgery. The rearrangement links TRBV7-8 to TRBJ1-1; D remains unclear. CDR3 residues: CASSPSRANTEAFF. The CDR3, as DNA: TGTGCCAGCAGCCCCAGTCGGGCGAACACTGAAGCTTTCTTT.